The next 4 T cell receptor beta chains were all read from a single sample in a study of OX40 agonist ivuxolimab in advanced cancers. Some clones are missing from TCRdb's copy, which holds only in-frame ones; the method was immunoSEQ multiplex PCR. The sample yields 100,000 or so clones, roughly nine tenths seen once. Sequencing used CD4+ or CD8+ T cells sorted from blood, obtained in a trial of the OX40 agonist ivuxolimab. These TCRs come from an adult with an advanced solid tumor such as melanoma, head and neck, liver or kidney cancer.

This clone was seen a single time. The rearrangement links TRBV7-2 to TRBJ2-2; either TRBD1 or TRBD2 may fit D (6 bases each). CDR1 is SGHTA, CDR2 FQGNSA, per germline. The CDR3 covers 14 residues. Trimming took off 2 bases at V and 5 bases at J, with 9 bases between the two ends. CDR3 region: CASSLRGGTGELFF. DNA of the CDR3: TGTGCCAGCAGCTTACGAGGGGGGACCGGGGAGCTGTTTTTT.

This clone came up once. The chain is built from TRBV7-8 and TRBJ2-7; TRBD2 matches 13 bases. This CDR3 is 16 amino acids long. Losses at the gene ends were 4 bases for V and 2 bases for J; bases not matched to a gene: 5. CDR1 and CDR2 (germline): SGHVS, FQNEAQ. CDR3 DNA: TGTGCCAGCAGCTCTGGACTAGCGGGAGCCCCCTACGAGCAGTACTTC. It yields the protein CASSSGLAGAPYEQYF.

The chain carries TRBV18 and TRBJ2-1; the D is unclear. Germline CDR1 and CDR2: KGHSH and LQKENI. The CDR3 has 12 amino acids. V gave up 5 bases and J gave up 2 bases, with 4 bases separating them. The CDR3 DNA follows: TGTGCCAGCTCAAGGGCCTACAATGAGCAGTTCTTC. The encoded protein is CASSRAYNEQFF.

On this clone itself: The same CDR3 also results from other DNA sequences found in this sample. The CDR3 DNA reads TGCAGCGTTACTAGCGGGAGTTACGAGCAGTACTTC. Translated: CSVTSGSYEQYF. This chain uses TRBV29-1 with TRBJ2-7; TRBD2 aligns across 11 bases. CDR3 length equals 12 residues. CDR1 SQVTM and CDR2 ANQGSEA come from the germline V gene. V was pared by 5 bases and J by 4 bases, with 1 base of the junction left unmatched.